This T cell receptor beta chain was sequenced during a study of T cell responses to AZD1222 COVID-19 vaccine. The germline V gene has CDR1 LNHDA and CDR2 SQIVND (reference sequence). This CDR3 is built from 17 residues. Trimming cost V 4 bases and J 4 bases; bases outside gene matches: 9. Measured with immunoSEQ multiplex PCR; TCRdb has only the in-frame clones, and not every one. The sample includes 84,000 or so clones, roughly 89% seen only once; the top ten take over 2%. This TCR was sampled from an adult in good health. The sample consisted of peripheral blood, taken on day 0 of AZD1222 vaccination. This rearrangement joins TRBV19 to TRBJ1-6; 8 nucleotides align to TRBD1. The CDR3 DNA reads TGTGCCAGTAGTACGACCTGGACAGGGTTATATAATTCACCCCTCCACTTT. This gives the protein CASSTTWTGLYNSPLHF.